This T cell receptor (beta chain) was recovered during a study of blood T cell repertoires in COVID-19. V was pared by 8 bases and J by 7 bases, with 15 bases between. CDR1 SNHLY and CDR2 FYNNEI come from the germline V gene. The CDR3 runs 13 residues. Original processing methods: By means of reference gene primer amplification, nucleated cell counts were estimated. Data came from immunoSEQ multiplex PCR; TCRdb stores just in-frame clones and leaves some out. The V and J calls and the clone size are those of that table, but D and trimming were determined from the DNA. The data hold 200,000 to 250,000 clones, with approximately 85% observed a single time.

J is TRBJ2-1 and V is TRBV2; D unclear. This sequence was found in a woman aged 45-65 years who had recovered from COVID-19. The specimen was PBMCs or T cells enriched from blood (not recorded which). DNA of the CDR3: TGTGCCAGCGGAACCGACTCCTGGAATGAGCAGTTCTTC. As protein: CASGTDSWNEQFF. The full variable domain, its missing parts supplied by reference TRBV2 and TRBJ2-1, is EPEVTQTPSHQVTQMGQEVILRCVPISNHLYFYWYRQILGQKVEFLVSFYNNEISEKSEIFDDQFSVERPDGSNFTLKIRSTKLEDSAMYFCASGTDSWNEQFFGPGTRLTVL.